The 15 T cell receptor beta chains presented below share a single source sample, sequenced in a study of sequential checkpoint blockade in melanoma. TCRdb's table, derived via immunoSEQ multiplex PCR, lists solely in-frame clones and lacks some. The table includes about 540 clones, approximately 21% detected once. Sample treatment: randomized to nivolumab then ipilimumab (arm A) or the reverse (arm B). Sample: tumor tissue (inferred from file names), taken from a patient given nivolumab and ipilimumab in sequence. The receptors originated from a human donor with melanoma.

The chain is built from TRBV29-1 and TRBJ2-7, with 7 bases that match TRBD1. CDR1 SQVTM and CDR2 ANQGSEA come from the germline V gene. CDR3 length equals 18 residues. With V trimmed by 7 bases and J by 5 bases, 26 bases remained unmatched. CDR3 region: CSARIAPGQTQLLDEQYF. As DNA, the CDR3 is TGCAGCGCTAGGATAGCCCCGGGACAGACCCAGCTCCTGGACGAGCAGTACTTC.

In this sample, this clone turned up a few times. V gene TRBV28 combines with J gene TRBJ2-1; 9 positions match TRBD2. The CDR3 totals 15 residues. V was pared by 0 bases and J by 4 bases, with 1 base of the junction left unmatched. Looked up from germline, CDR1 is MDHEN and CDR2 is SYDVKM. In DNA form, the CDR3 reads TGTGCCAGCAGTTTATGGACTAGCGGTTACAATGAGCAGTTCTTC. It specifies CASSLWTSGYNEQFF.

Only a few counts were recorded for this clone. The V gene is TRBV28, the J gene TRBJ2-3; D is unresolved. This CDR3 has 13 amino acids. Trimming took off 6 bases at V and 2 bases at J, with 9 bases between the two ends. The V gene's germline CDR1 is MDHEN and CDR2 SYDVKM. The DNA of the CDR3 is TGTGCCAGCAGCTCGACATACACAGATACGCAGTATTTT. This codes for CASSSTYTDTQYF.

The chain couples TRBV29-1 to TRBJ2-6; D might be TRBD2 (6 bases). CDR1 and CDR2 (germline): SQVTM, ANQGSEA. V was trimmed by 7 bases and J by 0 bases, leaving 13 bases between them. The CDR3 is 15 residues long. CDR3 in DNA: TGCAGCGCCCCCTCCGGGAGCTCTGGGGCCAACGTCCTGACTTTC. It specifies CSAPSGSSGANVLTF. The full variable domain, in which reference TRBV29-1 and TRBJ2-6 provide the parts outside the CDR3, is SAVISQKPSRDICQRGTSLTIQCQVDSQVTMMFWYRQQPGQSLTLIATANQGSEATYESGFVIDKFPISRPNLTFSTLTVSNMSPEDSSIYLCSAPSGSSGANVLTFGAGSRLTVL.

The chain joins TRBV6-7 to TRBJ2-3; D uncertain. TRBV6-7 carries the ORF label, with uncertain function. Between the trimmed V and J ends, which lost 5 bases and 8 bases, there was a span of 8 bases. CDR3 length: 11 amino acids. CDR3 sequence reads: CASSVTATQYF. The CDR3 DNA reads TGTGCCAGCAGTGTAACGGCTACGCAGTATTTT.

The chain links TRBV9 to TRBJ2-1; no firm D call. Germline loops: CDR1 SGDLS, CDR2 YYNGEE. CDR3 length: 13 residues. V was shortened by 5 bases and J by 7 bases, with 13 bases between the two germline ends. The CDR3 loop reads CASSPGQDNEQFF. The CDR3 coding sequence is TGTGCCAGCAGTCCGGGTCAGGATAATGAGCAGTTCTTC.

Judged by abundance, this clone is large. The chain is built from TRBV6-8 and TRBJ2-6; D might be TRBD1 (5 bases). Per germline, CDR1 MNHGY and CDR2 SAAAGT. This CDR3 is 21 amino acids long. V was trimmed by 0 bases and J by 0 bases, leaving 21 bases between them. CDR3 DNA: TGTGCCAGCAGTTACTCGACGTCAGGGCGGCTAGATTACTCTGGGGCCAACGTCCTGACTTTC. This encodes CASSYSTSGRLDYSGANVLTF.

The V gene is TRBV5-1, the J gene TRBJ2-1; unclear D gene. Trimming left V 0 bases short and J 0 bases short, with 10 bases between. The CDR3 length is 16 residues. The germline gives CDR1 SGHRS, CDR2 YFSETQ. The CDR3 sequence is CASSLGTGDSYNEQFF. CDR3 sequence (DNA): TGCGCCAGCAGCTTGGGGACGGGTGACTCCTACAATGAGCAGTTCTTC.

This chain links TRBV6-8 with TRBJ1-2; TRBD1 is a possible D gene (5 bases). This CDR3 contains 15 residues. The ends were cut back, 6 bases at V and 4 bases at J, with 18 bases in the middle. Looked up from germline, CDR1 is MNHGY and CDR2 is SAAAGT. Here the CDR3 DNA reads TGTGCCAGCAGACAAACTCTGGGACTCCCCTATGGCTACACCTTC. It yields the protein CASRQTLGLPYGYTF.

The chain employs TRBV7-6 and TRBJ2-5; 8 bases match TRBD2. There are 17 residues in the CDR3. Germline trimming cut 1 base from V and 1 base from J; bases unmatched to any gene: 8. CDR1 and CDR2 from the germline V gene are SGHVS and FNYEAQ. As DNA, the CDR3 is TGTGCCAGCAGCTTAGTAGTCGGGACTAGGGTCCAAGAGACCCAGTACTTC. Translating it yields CASSLVVGTRVQETQYF.

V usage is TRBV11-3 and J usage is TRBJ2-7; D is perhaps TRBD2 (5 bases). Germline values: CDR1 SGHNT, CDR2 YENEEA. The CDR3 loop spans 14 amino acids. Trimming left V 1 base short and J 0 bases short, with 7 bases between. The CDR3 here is CASSLGGSSYEQYF. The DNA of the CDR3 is TGTGCCAGCAGCTTAGGAGGGAGCTCCTACGAGCAGTACTTC.

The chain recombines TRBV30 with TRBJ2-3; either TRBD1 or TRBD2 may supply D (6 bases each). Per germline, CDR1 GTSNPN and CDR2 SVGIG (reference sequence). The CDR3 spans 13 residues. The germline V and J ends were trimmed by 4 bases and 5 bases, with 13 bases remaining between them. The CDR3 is CAWTPGAGDTQYF. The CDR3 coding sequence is TGTGCCTGGACCCCGGGGGCAGGAGATACGCAGTATTTT.

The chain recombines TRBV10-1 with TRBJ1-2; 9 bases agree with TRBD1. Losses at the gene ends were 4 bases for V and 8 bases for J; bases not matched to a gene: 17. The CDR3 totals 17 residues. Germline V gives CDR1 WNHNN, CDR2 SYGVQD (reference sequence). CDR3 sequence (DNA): TGCGCCAGCAGTGTGCGGGACAGGGAACTAGCCGATACAGGCTACACCTTC. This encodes CASSVRDRELADTGYTF.

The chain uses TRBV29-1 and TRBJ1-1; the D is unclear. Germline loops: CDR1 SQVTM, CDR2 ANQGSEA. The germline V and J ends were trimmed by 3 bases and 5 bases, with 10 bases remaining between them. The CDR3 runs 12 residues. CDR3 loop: CSVEGRDTEAFF. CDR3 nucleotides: TGCAGCGTTGAGGGGAGGGATACTGAAGCTTTCTTT.

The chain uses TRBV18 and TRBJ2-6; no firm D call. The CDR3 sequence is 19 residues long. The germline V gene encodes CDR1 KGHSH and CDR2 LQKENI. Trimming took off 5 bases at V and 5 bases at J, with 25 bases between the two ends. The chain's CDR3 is CASSKRKEHLQSRANVLTF. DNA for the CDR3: TGTGCCAGCTCAAAGAGGAAGGAACATTTACAAAGTCGGGCCAACGTCCTGACTTTC.